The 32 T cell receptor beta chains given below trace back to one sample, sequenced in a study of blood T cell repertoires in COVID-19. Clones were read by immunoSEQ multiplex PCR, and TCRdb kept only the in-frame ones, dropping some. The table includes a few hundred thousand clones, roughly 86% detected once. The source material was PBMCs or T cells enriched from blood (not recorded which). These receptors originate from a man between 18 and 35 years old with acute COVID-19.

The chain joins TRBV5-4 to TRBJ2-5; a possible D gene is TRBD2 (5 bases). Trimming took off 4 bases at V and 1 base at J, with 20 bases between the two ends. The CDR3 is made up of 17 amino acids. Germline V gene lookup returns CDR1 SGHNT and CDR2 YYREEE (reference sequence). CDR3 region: CASSVEASSGPQETQYF. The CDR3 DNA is TGTGCCAGCAGCGTTGAGGCCTCGAGCGGCCCCCAAGAGACCCAGTACTTC.

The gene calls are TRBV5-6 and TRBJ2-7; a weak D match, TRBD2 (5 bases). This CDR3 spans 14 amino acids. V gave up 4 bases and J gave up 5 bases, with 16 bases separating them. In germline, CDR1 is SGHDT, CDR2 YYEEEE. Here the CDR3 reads CASSPKGWGDEQYF. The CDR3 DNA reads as TGTGCCAGCAGCCCTAAGGGTTGGGGAGACGAGCAGTACTTC. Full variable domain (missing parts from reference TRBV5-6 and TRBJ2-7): DAGVTQSPTHLIKTRGQQVTLRCSPKSGHDTVSWYQQALGQGPQFIFQYYEEEERQRGNFPDRFSGHQFPNYSSELNVNALLLGDSALYLCASSPKGWGDEQYFGPGTRLTVT.

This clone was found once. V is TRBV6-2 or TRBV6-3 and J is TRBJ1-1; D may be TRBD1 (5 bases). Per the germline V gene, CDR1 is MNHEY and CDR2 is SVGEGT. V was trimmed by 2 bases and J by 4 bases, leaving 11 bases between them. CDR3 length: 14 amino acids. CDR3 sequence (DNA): TGTGCCAGCAGTTACCGACAGTCATCCACTGAAGCTTTCTTT. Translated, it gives CASSYRQSSTEAFF.

In DNA, the CDR3 is TGTGCCAGCAGCTTAGAATTCGGGACAGGGAAGTTCCGAAGCACCGGGGAGCTGTTTTTT. Its translation is CASSLEFGTGKFRSTGELFF. The gene calls are TRBV7-8 and TRBJ2-2; TRBD1 aligns across 9 bases. With V trimmed by 1 base and J by 4 bases, 16 bases remained unmatched. Germline values: CDR1 SGHVS, CDR2 FQNEAQ. The CDR3 runs 20 residues.

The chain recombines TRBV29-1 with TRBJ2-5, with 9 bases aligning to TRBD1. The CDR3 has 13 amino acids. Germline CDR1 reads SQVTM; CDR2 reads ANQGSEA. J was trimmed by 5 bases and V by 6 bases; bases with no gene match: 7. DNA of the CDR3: TGCAGCGTGCGAACAGGGGGCGTGGAGACCCAGTACTTC. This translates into CSVRTGGVETQYF.

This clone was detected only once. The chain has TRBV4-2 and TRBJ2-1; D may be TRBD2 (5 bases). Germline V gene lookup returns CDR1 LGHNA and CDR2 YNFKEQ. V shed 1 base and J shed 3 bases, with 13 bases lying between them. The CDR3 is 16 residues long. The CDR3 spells CASSQVGPGNYNEQFF. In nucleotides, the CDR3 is TGTGCCAGCAGCCAAGTAGGACCGGGAAACTACAATGAGCAGTTCTTC.

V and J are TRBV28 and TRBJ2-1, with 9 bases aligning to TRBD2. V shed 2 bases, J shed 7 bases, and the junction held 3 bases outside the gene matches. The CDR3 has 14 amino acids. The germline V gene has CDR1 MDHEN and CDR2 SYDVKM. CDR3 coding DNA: TGTGCCAGCAGTTTAGCGGGAGGGGGGAATGAGCAGTTCTTC. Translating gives CASSLAGGGNEQFF.

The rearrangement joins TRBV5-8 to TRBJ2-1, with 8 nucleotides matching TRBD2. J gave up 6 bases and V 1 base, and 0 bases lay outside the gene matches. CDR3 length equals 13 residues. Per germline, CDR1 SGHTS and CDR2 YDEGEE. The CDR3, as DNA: TGTGCCAGCAGCTTGACTAGCGGCAATGAGCAGTTCTTC. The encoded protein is CASSLTSGNEQFF.

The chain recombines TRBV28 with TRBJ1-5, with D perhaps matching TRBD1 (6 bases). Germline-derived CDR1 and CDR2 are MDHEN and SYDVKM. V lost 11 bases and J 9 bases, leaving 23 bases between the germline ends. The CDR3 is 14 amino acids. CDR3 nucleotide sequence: TGTGCCTCTGGGGGCAGCGGGGTTTGGTGGCCCCAGCATTTT. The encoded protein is CASGGSGVWWPQHF.

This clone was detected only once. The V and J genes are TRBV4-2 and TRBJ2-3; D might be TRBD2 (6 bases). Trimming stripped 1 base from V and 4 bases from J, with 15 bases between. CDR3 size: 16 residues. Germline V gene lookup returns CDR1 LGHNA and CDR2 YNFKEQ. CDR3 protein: CASSQAMTSGADTQYF. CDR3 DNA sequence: TGTGCCAGCAGCCAAGCAATGACTAGTGGGGCAGATACGCAGTATTTT.

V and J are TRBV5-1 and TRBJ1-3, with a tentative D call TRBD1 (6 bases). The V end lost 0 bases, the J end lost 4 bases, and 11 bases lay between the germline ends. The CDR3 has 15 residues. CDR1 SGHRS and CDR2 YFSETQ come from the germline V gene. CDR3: CASSLAQGSGNTIYF. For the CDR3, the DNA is TGCGCCAGCAGCTTGGCCCAGGGGTCGGGAAACACCATATATTTT.

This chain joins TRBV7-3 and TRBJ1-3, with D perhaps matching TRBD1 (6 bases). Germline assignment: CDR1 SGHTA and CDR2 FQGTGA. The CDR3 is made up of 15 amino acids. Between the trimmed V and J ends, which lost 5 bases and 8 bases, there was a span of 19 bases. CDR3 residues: CASSVTGNVEDTIYF. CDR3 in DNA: TGTGCCAGCAGCGTTACAGGGAACGTCGAAGACACCATATATTTT.

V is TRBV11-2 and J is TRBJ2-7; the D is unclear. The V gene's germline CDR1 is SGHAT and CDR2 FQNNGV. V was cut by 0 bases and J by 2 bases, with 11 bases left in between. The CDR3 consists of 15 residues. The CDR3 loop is CASSLEALPAYEQYF. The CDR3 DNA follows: TGTGCCAGCAGCTTAGAAGCGCTCCCGGCCTACGAGCAGTACTTC.

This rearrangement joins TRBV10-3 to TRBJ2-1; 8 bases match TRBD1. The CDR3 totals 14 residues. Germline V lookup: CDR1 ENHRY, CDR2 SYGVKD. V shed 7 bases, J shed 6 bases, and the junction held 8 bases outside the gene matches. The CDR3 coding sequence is TGTGCCATCAAGCCGGGACAGGTCTCCAATGAGCAGTTCTTC. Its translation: CAIKPGQVSNEQFF.

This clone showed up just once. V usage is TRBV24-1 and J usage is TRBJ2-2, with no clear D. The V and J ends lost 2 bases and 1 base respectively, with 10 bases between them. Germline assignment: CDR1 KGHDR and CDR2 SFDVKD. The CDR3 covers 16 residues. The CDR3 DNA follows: TGTGCCACCAGTGATTACAGTCGCGAGAACACCGGGGAGCTGTTTTTT. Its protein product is CATSDYSRENTGELFF.

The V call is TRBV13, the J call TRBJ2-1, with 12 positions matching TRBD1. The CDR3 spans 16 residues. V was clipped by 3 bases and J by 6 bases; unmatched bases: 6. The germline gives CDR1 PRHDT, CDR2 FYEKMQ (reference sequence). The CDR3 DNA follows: TGTGCCAGCAGCTTGATGGGGACAGGGGGCTTCAATGAGCAGTTCTTC. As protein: CASSLMGTGGFNEQFF.

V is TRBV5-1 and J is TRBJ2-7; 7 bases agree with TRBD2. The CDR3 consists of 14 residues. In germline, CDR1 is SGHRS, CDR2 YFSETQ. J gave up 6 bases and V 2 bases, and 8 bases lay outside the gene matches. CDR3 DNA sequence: TGCGCCAGCAGCTTAATGGCGGGAGAGGGCGAGCAGTACTTC. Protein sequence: CASSLMAGEGEQYF.

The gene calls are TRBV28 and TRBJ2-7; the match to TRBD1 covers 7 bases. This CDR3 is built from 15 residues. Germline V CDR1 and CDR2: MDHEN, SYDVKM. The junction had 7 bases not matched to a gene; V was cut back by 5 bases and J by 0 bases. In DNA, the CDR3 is TGTGCCAGCAGTACCCTACAGGGGTCCTCCTACGAGCAGTACTTC. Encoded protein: CASSTLQGSSYEQYF. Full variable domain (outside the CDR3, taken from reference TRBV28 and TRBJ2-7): DVKVTQSSRYLVKRTGEKVFLECVQDMDHENMFWYRQDPGLGLRLIYFSYDVKMKEKGDIPEGYSVSREKKERFSLILESASTNQTSMYLCASSTLQGSSYEQYFGPGTRLTVT.

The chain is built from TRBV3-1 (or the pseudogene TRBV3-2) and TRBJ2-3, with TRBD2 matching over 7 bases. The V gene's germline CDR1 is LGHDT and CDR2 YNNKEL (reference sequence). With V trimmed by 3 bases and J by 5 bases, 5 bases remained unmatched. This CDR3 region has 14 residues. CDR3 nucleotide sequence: TGTGCCAGCAGCCACCTAGCGGACGTAGATACGCAGTATTTT. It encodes CASSHLADVDTQYF.

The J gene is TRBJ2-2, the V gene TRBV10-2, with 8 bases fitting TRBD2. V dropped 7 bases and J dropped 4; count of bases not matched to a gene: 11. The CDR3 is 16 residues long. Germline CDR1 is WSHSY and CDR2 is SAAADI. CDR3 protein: CASTRLAFLGTGELFF. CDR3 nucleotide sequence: TGCGCCAGCACTCGACTAGCGTTTTTGGGCACCGGGGAGCTGTTTTTT.

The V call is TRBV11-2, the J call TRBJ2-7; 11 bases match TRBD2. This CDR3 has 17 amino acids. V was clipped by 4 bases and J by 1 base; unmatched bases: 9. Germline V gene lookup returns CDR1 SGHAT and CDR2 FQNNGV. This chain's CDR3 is CASSSLAGGPKSYEQYF. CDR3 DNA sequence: TGTGCCAGCAGCTCCTTAGCGGGAGGGCCCAAATCCTACGAGCAGTACTTC.

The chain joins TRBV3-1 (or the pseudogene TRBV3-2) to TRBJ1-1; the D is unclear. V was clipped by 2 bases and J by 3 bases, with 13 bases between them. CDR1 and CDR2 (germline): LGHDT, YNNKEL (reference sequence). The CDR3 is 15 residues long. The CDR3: CASSQLSGVDTEAFF. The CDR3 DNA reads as TGTGCCAGCAGCCAATTGTCCGGAGTTGACACTGAAGCTTTCTTT.

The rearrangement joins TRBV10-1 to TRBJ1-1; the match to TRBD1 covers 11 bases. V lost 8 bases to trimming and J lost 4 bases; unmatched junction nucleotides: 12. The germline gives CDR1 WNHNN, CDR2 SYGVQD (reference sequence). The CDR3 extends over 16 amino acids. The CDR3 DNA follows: TGCGCCAGCTCTTCGATTCGGGGACAGGGGGTCACTGAAGCTTTCTTT. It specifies CASSSIRGQGVTEAFF.

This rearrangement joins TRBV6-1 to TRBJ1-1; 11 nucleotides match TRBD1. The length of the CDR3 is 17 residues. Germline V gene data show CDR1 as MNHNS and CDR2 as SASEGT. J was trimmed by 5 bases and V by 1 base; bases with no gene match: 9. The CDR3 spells CASSEVIGDRGRTEAFF. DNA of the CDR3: TGTGCCAGCAGTGAAGTGATTGGGGACAGGGGGAGGACTGAAGCTTTCTTT.

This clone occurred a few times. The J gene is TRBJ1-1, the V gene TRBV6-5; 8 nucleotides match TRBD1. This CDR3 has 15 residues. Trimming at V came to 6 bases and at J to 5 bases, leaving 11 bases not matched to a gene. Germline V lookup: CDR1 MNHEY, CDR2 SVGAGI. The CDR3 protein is CASSLLQGVGTEAFF. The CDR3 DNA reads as TGTGCCAGCAGCCTTTTACAGGGGGTAGGAACTGAAGCTTTCTTT.

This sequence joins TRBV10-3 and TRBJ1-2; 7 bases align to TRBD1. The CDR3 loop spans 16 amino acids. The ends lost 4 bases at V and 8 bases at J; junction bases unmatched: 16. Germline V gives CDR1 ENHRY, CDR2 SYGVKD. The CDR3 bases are TGTGCCATCAGTGCAAGACAGGGAGCCCTCTTATTAGGCTACACCTTC. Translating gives CAISARQGALLLGYTF.

CDR3 protein: CASSFALGLAGESEQFF. CDR3 nucleotide sequence: TGTGCCAGCAGCTTTGCCTTGGGACTAGCGGGAGAGAGCGAGCAGTTCTTC. The rearrangement uses TRBV11-3 and TRBJ2-1; the match to TRBD2 covers 14 bases. V trimming: 3 bases; J trimming: 10 bases; junction bases outside the gene matches: 11. The CDR3 covers 17 residues. Germline CDR1 and CDR2: SGHNT and YENEEA.

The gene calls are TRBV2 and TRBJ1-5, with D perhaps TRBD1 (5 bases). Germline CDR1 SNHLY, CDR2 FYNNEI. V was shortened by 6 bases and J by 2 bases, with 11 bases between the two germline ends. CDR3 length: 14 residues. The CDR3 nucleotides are TGTGCCAGCAGGGGGCACGAACGCAATCAGCCCCAGCATTTT. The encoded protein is CASRGHERNQPQHF.

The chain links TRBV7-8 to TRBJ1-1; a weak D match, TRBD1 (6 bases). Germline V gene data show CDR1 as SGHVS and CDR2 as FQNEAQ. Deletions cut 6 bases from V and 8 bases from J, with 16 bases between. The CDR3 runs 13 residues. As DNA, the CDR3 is TGTGCCAGCAGGTCTGGGACAAGAGGGGAAGCTTTCTTT. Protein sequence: CASRSGTRGEAFF.

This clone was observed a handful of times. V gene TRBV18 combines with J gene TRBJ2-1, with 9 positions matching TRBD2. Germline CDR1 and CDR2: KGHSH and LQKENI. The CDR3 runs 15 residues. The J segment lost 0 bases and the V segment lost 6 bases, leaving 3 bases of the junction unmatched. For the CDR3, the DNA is TGTGCCAGCTCCGCGGGACTAGCCTCCTACAATGAGCAGTTCTTC. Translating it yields CASSAGLASYNEQFF.

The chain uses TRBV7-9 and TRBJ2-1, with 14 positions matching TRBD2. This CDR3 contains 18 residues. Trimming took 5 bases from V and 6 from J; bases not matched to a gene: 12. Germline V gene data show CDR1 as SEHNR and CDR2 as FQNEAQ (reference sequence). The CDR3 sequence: CASSQIYGTSGRGNEQFF. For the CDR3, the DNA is TGTGCCAGCAGCCAGATCTACGGGACTAGCGGGAGAGGCAATGAGCAGTTCTTC. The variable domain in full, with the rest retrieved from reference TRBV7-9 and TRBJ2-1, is DTGVSQNPRHKITKRGQNVTFRCDPISEHNRLYWYRQTLGQGPEFLTYFQNEAQLEKSRLLSDRFSAERPKGSFSTLEIQRTEQGDSAMYLCASSQIYGTSGRGNEQFFGPGTRLTVL.

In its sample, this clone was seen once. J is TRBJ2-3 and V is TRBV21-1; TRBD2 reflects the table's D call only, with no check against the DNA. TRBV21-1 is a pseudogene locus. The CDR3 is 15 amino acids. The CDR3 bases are TGTGCCAGCAGCAAAGGTAGCGCTTACACAGATACGCAGTATTTT. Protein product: CASSKGSAYTDTQYF.